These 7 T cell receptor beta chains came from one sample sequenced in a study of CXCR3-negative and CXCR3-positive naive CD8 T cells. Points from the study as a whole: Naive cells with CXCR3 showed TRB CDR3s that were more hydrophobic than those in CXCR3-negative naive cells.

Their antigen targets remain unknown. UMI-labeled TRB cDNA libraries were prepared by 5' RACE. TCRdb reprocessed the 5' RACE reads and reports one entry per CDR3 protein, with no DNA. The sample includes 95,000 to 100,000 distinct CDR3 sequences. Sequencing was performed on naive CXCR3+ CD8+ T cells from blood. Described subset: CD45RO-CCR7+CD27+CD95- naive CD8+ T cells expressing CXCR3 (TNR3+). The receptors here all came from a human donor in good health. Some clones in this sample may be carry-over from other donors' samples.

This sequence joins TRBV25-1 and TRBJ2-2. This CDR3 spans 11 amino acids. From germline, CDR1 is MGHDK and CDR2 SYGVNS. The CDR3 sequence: CASWVAGELFF.

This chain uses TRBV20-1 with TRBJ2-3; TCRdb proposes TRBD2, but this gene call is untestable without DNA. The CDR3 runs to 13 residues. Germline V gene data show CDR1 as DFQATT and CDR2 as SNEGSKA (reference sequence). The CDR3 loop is CSLLAVPTDTQYF.

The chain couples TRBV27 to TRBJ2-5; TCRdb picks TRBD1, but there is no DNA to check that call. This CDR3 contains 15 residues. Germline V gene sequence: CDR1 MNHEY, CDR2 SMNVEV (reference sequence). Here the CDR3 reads CASNFATGSRETQYF.

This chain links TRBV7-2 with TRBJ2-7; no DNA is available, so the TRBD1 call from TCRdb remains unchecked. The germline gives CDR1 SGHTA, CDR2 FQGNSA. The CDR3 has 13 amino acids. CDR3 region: CASSQGSGDKQYF. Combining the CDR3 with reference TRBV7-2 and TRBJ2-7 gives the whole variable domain GAGVSQSPSNKVTEKGKDVELRCDPISGHTALYWYRQSLGQGLEFLIYFQGNSAPDKSGLPSDRFSAERTGGSVSTLTIQRTQQEDSAVYLCASSQGSGDKQYFGPGTRLTVT.

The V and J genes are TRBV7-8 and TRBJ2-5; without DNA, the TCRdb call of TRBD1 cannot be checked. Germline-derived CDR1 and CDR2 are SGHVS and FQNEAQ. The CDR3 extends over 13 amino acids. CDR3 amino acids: CASSPGGAETQYF.

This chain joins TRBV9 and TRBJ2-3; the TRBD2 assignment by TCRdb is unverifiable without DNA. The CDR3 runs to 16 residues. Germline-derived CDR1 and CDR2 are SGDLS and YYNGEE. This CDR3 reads CASSVHGGGPGDTQYF.

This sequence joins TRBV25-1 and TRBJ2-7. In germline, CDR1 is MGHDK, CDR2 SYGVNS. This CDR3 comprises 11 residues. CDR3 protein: CASSELLEQYF.